This is a list of T cell receptor beta chains from one sample in a study of OX40 agonist ivuxolimab in advanced cancers. Here immunoSEQ multiplex PCR was the method, and the copy in TCRdb shows in-frame clones only, minus some. The sample includes 49,000 or so clones, 89% of them seen just once. The input for sequencing was CD4+ or CD8+ T cells sorted from blood, taken in a trial of the OX40 agonist ivuxolimab. The receptors shown here come from an adult with an advanced solid tumor such as melanoma, head and neck, liver or kidney cancer. Both conserved end residues are part of each CDR3. Fields, in order: V gene, clone size, D gene, J gene, CDR3 DNA, CDR3 protein. The D gene is left open where the match is weak. Size values are once, few and many counts, or a class for expanded clones, and some rows have none.

v_call: TRBV7-2
clone_size: .
d_call: .
j_call: TRBJ2-1
cdr3_nt: TGTGCCAGCAGCAGCCCGACATGGGAGCAGTTCTTC
cdr3_aa: CASSSPTWEQFF

v_call: TRBV7-2
clone_size: .
d_call: .
j_call: TRBJ2-7
cdr3_nt: TGTGCCAGCAGCTTATCGTACGAGCAGTACTTC
cdr3_aa: CASSLSYEQYF

v_call: TRBV30
clone_size: .
d_call: TRBD2
j_call: TRBJ2-1
cdr3_nt: TGTGCCTGGAGTGTACAAGTAGCGGGGGCCTGGAATGAGCAGTTCTTC
cdr3_aa: CAWSVQVAGAWNEQFF

v_call: TRBV11-3
clone_size: .
d_call: .
j_call: TRBJ2-3
cdr3_nt: TGTGCCAGCAGCCTCGACGACGGGAGTGACCCTAGCACAGATACGCAGTATTTT
cdr3_aa: CASSLDDGSDPSTDTQYF

v_call: TRBV5-6
clone_size: few
d_call: TRBD2
j_call: TRBJ2-7
cdr3_nt: TGTGCCAGCAGCCCTAGCGGCGCCATTTGGGGCGAGCAGTACTTC
cdr3_aa: CASSPSGAIWGEQYF

v_call: TRBV13
clone_size: .
d_call: .
j_call: TRBJ2-1
cdr3_nt: TGTGCCAGCAGTGAACGGGATTCTAAATACAATGAGCAGTTCTTC
cdr3_aa: CASSERDSKYNEQFF

v_call: TRBV9
clone_size: .
d_call: TRBD2
j_call: TRBJ2-7
cdr3_nt: TGTGCCAGCAGCGTTGGCCCGCGGGAGGGCCGCGAGCAGTACTTC
cdr3_aa: CASSVGPREGREQYF

v_call: TRBV11-2
clone_size: .
d_call: TRBD1
j_call: TRBJ1-5
cdr3_nt: TGTGCCAGCAGCTTAGAGGGAGGGGGCAGCAATCAGCCCCAGCATTTT
cdr3_aa: CASSLEGGGSNQPQHF

v_call: TRBV29-1
clone_size: .
d_call: .
j_call: TRBJ1-4
cdr3_nt: TGCAGCGTTGAACTTAGAGGGGCCCCTAATGAAAAACTGTTTTTT
cdr3_aa: CSVELRGAPNEKLFF

v_call: TRBV9
clone_size: .
d_call: .
j_call: TRBJ1-2
cdr3_nt: TGTGCCAGCAGCGAGGGGTTTCGATGGGGACCCAATGGCTACACCTTC
cdr3_aa: CASSEGFRWGPNGYTF

v_call: TRBV9
clone_size: once
d_call: .
j_call: TRBJ2-2
cdr3_nt: TGTGCCAGCAGCGTAGTGCTGAACACCGGGGAGCTGTTTTTT
cdr3_aa: CASSVVLNTGELFF

v_call: TRBV11-3
clone_size: .
d_call: .
j_call: TRBJ1-4
cdr3_nt: TGTGCCAGCACGGGGGAAGAAAAACTGTTTTTT
cdr3_aa: CASTGEEKLFF

v_call: TRBV7-9
clone_size: .
d_call: .
j_call: TRBJ2-3
cdr3_nt: TGTGCCAGCAGCTTTTCACGCATCGGAACAGATACGCAGTATTTT
cdr3_aa: CASSFSRIGTDTQYF

v_call: TRBV4-1
clone_size: .
d_call: TRBD1
j_call: TRBJ1-2
cdr3_nt: TGCGCCAGCAGCCCTCCCGACAGGGTCGATGGCTACACCTTC
cdr3_aa: CASSPPDRVDGYTF

v_call: TRBV27
clone_size: .
d_call: .
j_call: TRBJ1-6
cdr3_nt: TGTGCCAGCAGTTTATCATGGACCGGCGGTTCACCCCTCCACTTT
cdr3_aa: CASSLSWTGGSPLHF

v_call: TRBV7-9
clone_size: once
d_call: TRBD1
j_call: TRBJ1-5
cdr3_nt: TGTGCCAGCAGCACTGAAAGGGACAGCGGACAGCCCCAGCATTTT
cdr3_aa: CASSTERDSGQPQHF

v_call: TRBV25-1
clone_size: .
d_call: .
j_call: TRBJ2-7
cdr3_nt: TGTGCCAGCAGTGGGCAGGACAATAAAAATCCCTACGAGCAGTACTTC
cdr3_aa: CASSGQDNKNPYEQYF

v_call: TRBV18
clone_size: .
d_call: .
j_call: TRBJ2-1
cdr3_nt: TGTGCCAGCTCACCGGCGGACAGTGGGAACAATGAGCAGTTCTTC
cdr3_aa: CASSPADSGNNEQFF

v_call: TRBV7-3
clone_size: .
d_call: TRBD1
j_call: TRBJ2-3
cdr3_nt: TGTGCCAGCAGCTTAGTCGAGGGACAGGGAGACACAGATACGCAGTATTTT
cdr3_aa: CASSLVEGQGDTDTQYF

v_call: TRBV6-1
clone_size: few
d_call: TRBD2
j_call: TRBJ2-1
cdr3_nt: TGTGCCAGCAGTGGGCTAGCGGAGTACAATGAGCAGTTCTTC
cdr3_aa: CASSGLAEYNEQFF

v_call: TRBV19
clone_size: .
d_call: .
j_call: TRBJ2-7
cdr3_nt: TGTGCCAGTAGTATTTTTTTCGGGAAGACCTACGAGCAGTACTTC
cdr3_aa: CASSIFFGKTYEQYF

v_call: TRBV4-3
clone_size: .
d_call: .
j_call: TRBJ1-2
cdr3_nt: TGCGCCAGCAGCCAAGATAACACTCAGCTGTATGGCTACACCTTC
cdr3_aa: CASSQDNTQLYGYTF

v_call: TRBV11-3
clone_size: .
d_call: TRBD1
j_call: TRBJ2-7
cdr3_nt: TGTGCCAGCAGCTTCGACAGGGGCGGTGGTGAGCAGTACTTC
cdr3_aa: CASSFDRGGGEQYF

v_call: TRBV27
clone_size: .
d_call: .
j_call: TRBJ1-2
cdr3_nt: TGTGCCAGCAGTTCCACGCTCTACCAGACGAGTAGGGGCTACACCTTC
cdr3_aa: CASSSTLYQTSRGYTF

v_call: TRBV19
clone_size: few
d_call: TRBD2
j_call: TRBJ2-1
cdr3_nt: TGTGCCAGTAGTATAACTGGAAGCGGGGGGGCCTACAATGAGCAGTTCTTC
cdr3_aa: CASSITGSGGAYNEQFF

v_call: TRBV27
clone_size: .
d_call: TRBD1
j_call: TRBJ1-5
cdr3_nt: TGTGCCAGCAGTTTATCGCGGACAGGGCCCCAGCATTTT
cdr3_aa: CASSLSRTGPQHF

v_call: TRBV6-5
clone_size: .
d_call: .
j_call: TRBJ2-6
cdr3_nt: TGTGCCAGCAGTTACTCCCGGTTCTCTGGGGCCAACGTCCTGACTTTC
cdr3_aa: CASSYSRFSGANVLTF

v_call: TRBV29-1
clone_size: .
d_call: TRBD2
j_call: TRBJ2-1
cdr3_nt: TGCGAAACGGGGAGGGAGAGGTACAATGAGCAGTTCTTC
cdr3_aa: CETGRERYNEQFF

v_call: TRBV28
clone_size: .
d_call: TRBD1
j_call: TRBJ2-1
cdr3_nt: TGTGCCAGCAGTGGGGACAGGGTTCGCGATGAGCAGTTCTTC
cdr3_aa: CASSGDRVRDEQFF

v_call: TRBV4-3
clone_size: .
d_call: .
j_call: TRBJ1-6
cdr3_nt: TGCGCCAGCAGCCTCATAAAGGGGTTCTCCTCACCCCTCCACTTT
cdr3_aa: CASSLIKGFSSPLHF

v_call: TRBV7-9
clone_size: .
d_call: .
j_call: TRBJ2-7
cdr3_nt: TGTGCCAGCAGCCACGCTCACCTCCCCTACGAGCAGTACTTC
cdr3_aa: CASSHAHLPYEQYF

v_call: TRBV4-2
clone_size: few
d_call: .
j_call: TRBJ2-2
cdr3_nt: TGTGCCAGCAGCCTACCAGAGGACACCGGGGAGCTGTTTTTT
cdr3_aa: CASSLPEDTGELFF

v_call: TRBV7-3
clone_size: .
d_call: TRBD2
j_call: TRBJ2-5
cdr3_nt: TGTGCCAGCAGCTCTCTAGCGGGGGAAGAGACCCAGTACTTC
cdr3_aa: CASSSLAGEETQYF

v_call: TRBV2
clone_size: few
d_call: .
j_call: TRBJ2-1
cdr3_nt: TGTGCCAGCACTCGAGGGATGCCCTACAATGAGCAGTTCTTC
cdr3_aa: CASTRGMPYNEQFF

v_call: TRBV27
clone_size: .
d_call: .
j_call: TRBJ1-5
cdr3_nt: TGTGCCAGCAGTTTTCGGGGGAATCAGCCCCAGCATTTT
cdr3_aa: CASSFRGNQPQHF

v_call: TRBV6-6
clone_size: .
d_call: .
j_call: TRBJ2-1
cdr3_nt: TGTGCCAGCAGTTCCTATCCAGAGGTTGTGGATGAGCAGTTCTTC
cdr3_aa: CASSSYPEVVDEQFF

v_call: TRBV6-6
clone_size: .
d_call: .
j_call: TRBJ1-2
cdr3_nt: TGTGCCAGCAATGGGGGGGCGGACTATGGCTACACCTTC
cdr3_aa: CASNGGADYGYTF

v_call: TRBV7-6
clone_size: .
d_call: .
j_call: TRBJ1-4
cdr3_nt: TGTGCCAGCAGCCCACTTAGAGGCCTCGAGGGCCTTAATGAAAAACTGTTTTTT
cdr3_aa: CASSPLRGLEGLNEKLFF

v_call: TRBV7-9
clone_size: .
d_call: .
j_call: TRBJ2-1
cdr3_nt: TGTGCCAGCAGCTTGGCGAGGGAGCAGTTCTTC
cdr3_aa: CASSLAREQFF

v_call: TRBV30
clone_size: few
d_call: TRBD2
j_call: TRBJ2-7
cdr3_nt: TGTGCCTGGAGTGTTCCCCACGTTAGCGGGAGGGCCTACGAGCAGTACTTC
cdr3_aa: CAWSVPHVSGRAYEQYF

v_call: TRBV9
clone_size: .
d_call: .
j_call: TRBJ2-7
cdr3_nt: TGTGCCAGCAGCGTAGGTGGCGGGAAGGGGCAGTACTTC
cdr3_aa: CASSVGGGKGQYF

v_call: TRBV7-9
clone_size: once
d_call: TRBD1
j_call: TRBJ1-5
cdr3_nt: TGTGCCAGCAGCTTTGGGACAGGGGGCTCTCAGAATCAGCCCCAGCATTTT
cdr3_aa: CASSFGTGGSQNQPQHF